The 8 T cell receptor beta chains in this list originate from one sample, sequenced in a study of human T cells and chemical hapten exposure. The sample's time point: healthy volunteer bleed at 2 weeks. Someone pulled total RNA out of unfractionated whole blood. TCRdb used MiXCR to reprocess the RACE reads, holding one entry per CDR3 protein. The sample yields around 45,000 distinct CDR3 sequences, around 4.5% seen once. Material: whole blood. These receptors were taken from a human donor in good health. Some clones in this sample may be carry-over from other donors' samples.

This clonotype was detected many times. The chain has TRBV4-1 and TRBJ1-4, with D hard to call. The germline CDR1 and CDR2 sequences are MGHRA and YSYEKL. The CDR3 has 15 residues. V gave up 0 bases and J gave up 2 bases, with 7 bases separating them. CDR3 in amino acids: CASSQDRVTNEKLFF. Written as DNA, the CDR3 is TGCGCCAGCAGCCAAGATAGGGTTACTAATGAAAAACTGTTTTTT.

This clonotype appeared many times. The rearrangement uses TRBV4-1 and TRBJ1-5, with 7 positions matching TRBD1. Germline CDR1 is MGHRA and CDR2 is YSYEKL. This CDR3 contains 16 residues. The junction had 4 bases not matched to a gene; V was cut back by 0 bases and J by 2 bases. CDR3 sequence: CASSQDQGDRNQPQHF. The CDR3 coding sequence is TGCGCCAGCAGCCAAGATCAGGGGGATCGCAATCAGCCCCAGCATTTT.

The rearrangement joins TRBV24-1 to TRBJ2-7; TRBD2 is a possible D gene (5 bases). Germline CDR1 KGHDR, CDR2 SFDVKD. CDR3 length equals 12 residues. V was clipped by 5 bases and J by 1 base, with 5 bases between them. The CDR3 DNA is TGTGCCACCAGTGGAGGGTCCTACGAGCAGTACTTC. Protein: CATSGGSYEQYF.

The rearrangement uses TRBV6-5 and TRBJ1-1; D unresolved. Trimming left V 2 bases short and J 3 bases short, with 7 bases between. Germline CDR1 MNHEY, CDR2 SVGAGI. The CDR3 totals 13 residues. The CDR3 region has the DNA TGTGCCAGCAGTTACGGTCCGGACACTGAAGCTTTCTTT. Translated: CASSYGPDTEAFF.

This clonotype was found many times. CDR3 bases: TGTGCCATCAGGGACAGGGGTTCAAATCAGCCCCAGCATTTT. It is translated as CAIRDRGSNQPQHF. This rearrangement joins TRBV10-3 to TRBJ1-5; 9 nucleotides agree with TRBD1. The CDR3 consists of 14 residues. Germline trimming cut 6 bases from V and 4 bases from J; bases unmatched to any gene: 4. In germline, CDR1 is ENHRY, CDR2 SYGVKD.

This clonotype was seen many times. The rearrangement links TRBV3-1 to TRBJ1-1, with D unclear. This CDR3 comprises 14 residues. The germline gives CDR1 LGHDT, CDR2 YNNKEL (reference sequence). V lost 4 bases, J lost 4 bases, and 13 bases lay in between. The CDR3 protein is CASSLGLHFTEAFF. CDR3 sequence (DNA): TGTGCCAGCAGCCTCGGTCTACACTTCACTGAAGCTTTCTTT.

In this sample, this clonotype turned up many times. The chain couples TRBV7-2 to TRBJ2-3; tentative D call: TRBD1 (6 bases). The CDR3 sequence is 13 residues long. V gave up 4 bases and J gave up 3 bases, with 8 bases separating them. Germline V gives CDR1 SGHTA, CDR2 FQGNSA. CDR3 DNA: TGTGCCAGCAGCTCCGACAGGACAGATACGCAGTATTTT. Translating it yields CASSSDRTDTQYF.

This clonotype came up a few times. This CDR3 is CASSPPQGTNTGELFF. The DNA of the CDR3 is TGTGCCAGCTCACCACCACAGGGAACGAACACCGGGGAGCTGTTTTTT. The rearrangement joins TRBV18 to TRBJ2-2, with a possible D match to TRBD1 (6 bases). CDR3 size: 16 residues. V dropped 0 bases and J dropped 0 bases, with 8 bases sitting between them. Germline V gene lookup returns CDR1 KGHSH and CDR2 LQKENI.